The 3 T cell receptor beta chains given below trace back to one sample, sequenced in a study of blood T cell repertoires in COVID-19. The data were produced by immunoSEQ multiplex PCR, yet TCRdb's version contains in-frame clones alone and is incomplete. The repertoire includes tens of thousands of clones, roughly 84% of them detected once, and 11% sits in the top ten. The sample was peripheral blood. The receptors were gathered from a man aged 65 to 85 with acute or convalescent COVID-19.

This chain uses TRBV19 with TRBJ1-4; 10 bases are a match to TRBD1. The trim removed 4 bases at V and 0 bases at J, leaving 2 bases unmatched. Germline assignment: CDR1 LNHDA and CDR2 SQIVND (reference sequence). There are 16 residues in the CDR3. The CDR3 nucleotides are TGTGCCAGTAGTAGCGGACAGGGGGCAACTAATGAAAAACTGTTTTTT. Amino acids: CASSSGQGATNEKLFF.

The CDR3 here is CASSRQGAGSPLHF. As DNA, the CDR3 is TGTGCCAGCAGTCGACAGGGGGCGGGGTCACCCCTCCACTTT. J is TRBJ1-6 and V is TRBV6-5, with TRBD1 matching 10 bases. Trimming at V came to 5 bases and at J to 10 bases, leaving 5 bases not matched to a gene. CDR1 and CDR2 (germline): MNHEY, SVGAGI. CDR3 length: 14 amino acids.

This clone has a handful of counts. CDR3 in DNA: TGTGCCAGCAGCCAAATTACAGGGGCCGGAAACACCATATATTTT. It yields the protein CASSQITGAGNTIYF. The V and J genes are TRBV3-1 (or the pseudogene TRBV3-2) and TRBJ1-3, with 7 bases lining up with TRBD1. The CDR3 is 15 amino acids. In germline, CDR1 is LGHDT, CDR2 YNNKEL (reference sequence). The ends lost 2 bases at V and 4 bases at J; junction bases unmatched: 5.